These T cell receptor beta chains were read from a single sample in a study of OX40 agonist ivuxolimab in advanced cancers. Profiled with immunoSEQ multiplex PCR; TCRdb holds only in-frame clones, not every one. The repertoire holds 72,000 or so clones, with roughly 84% as singletons. Material: CD4+ or CD8+ T cells sorted from blood, obtained in a trial of the OX40 agonist ivuxolimab. These receptors were collected from an adult with an advanced solid tumor such as melanoma, head and neck, liver or kidney cancer. CDR3s include the opening cysteine and the closing phenylalanine or tryptophan. The D gene is left open where the match is weak. Clone size appears in some rows only: once, few, many, or a class for an expanded clone.

DNA,CDR3,size,V,J,D
TGTGCCAGCAGTTACCGGACAGCAGTAGATGGCTACACCTTC,CASSYRTAVDGYTF,NA,TRBV6-5,TRBJ1-2,NA
TGTGCCAGCAGAGGAATGATAACGGGCTATGGCTACACCTTC,CASRGMITGYGYTF,NA,TRBV6-5,TRBJ1-2,NA
TGTGCCAGCAGCTTGGCGGCGAGCACCGGGGAGCTGTTTTTT,CASSLAASTGELFF,once,TRBV5-4,TRBJ2-2,NA
TGTGCCAGCAGCTTAGCGCCAGGGTCCGGTTCACCCCTCCACTTT,CASSLAPGSGSPLHF,NA,TRBV7-9,TRBJ1-6,NA
TGTGCCAGCAGTTACTCGGGGGACAGGGGTTCACCCCTCCACTTT,CASSYSGDRGSPLHF,once,TRBV6-6,TRBJ1-6,TRBD1
TGCGCCAGCCACGAAGGCTATGGCTACACCTTC,CASHEGYGYTF,NA,TRBV5-1,TRBJ1-2,NA
TGTGCCAGCAGCTTAACTCCAGGGGGCACAGATACGCAGTATTTT,CASSLTPGGTDTQYF,once,TRBV7-3,TRBJ2-3,NA
TGTGCCAGCAGAGGACAGGGGACCTACGAGCAGTACTTC,CASRGQGTYEQYF,NA,TRBV6-5,TRBJ2-7,TRBD1
TGCGCCTCTCAGCAGGTCGTAGAGAACACTGAAGCTTTCTTT,CASQQVVENTEAFF,NA,TRBV5-1,TRBJ1-1,NA
TGTGCCAGTAGTACGGGACAGCGAATCCCCGGGGAGCTGTTTTTT,CASSTGQRIPGELFF,NA,TRBV19,TRBJ2-2,TRBD1
TGTGCCAGTAGTATAGATACAGGGTTCGGTTCTGGGGCCAACGTCCTGACTTTC,CASSIDTGFGSGANVLTF,NA,TRBV19,TRBJ2-6,NA
TGTGCCAGCTCACCACCAACCAGCGGGGGCAACACCGGGGAGCTGTTTTTT,CASSPPTSGGNTGELFF,NA,TRBV18,TRBJ2-2,TRBD2
TGTGCCAGCAGTCGGACTAGGGAGACCCAGTACTTC,CASSRTRETQYF,NA,TRBV27,TRBJ2-5,TRBD2
TGTGCCGCATCCGGGACAGACTACGAGCAGTACTTC,CAASGTDYEQYF,NA,TRBV10-3,TRBJ2-7,TRBD1
TGTGCCAGCAGCCCGGACTTTAAGGCTACAGATACGCAGTATTTT,CASSPDFKATDTQYF,NA,TRBV16,TRBJ2-3,NA
TGTGCCAGCAGTTACCAGGGGGGGTCTGGGGCCAACGTCCTGACTTTC,CASSYQGGSGANVLTF,NA,TRBV6-5,TRBJ2-6,NA
TGTGCCAGCGAATCCGACGGCACAAGCTCCTATAATTCACCCCTCCACTTT,CASESDGTSSYNSPLHF,NA,TRBV28,TRBJ1-6,NA
TGCGCCAGCAGCCAGGACGGGGCCGGGACTGGGGCCAACGTCCTGACTTTC,CASSQDGAGTGANVLTF,NA,TRBV4-3,TRBJ2-6,NA
TGTGCCAGCTCACTGCACAGGGGTGGAGAGTCACCCCTCCACTTT,CASSLHRGGESPLHF,few,TRBV18,TRBJ1-6,TRBD1
TGTGCCAGCAGTAGTCCGGGACGACTGAACACCGGGGAGCTGTTTTTT,CASSSPGRLNTGELFF,NA,TRBV28,TRBJ2-2,NA
TGCGCCAGCACCGGCCGGGAGGGGGGCCCCTACAATGAGCAGTTCTTC,CASTGREGGPYNEQFF,NA,TRBV5-1,TRBJ2-1,TRBD2
TGCGCCAGCAGCCAAGCAGCTTTGGGGACAGATACGCAGTATTTT,CASSQAALGTDTQYF,NA,TRBV4-3,TRBJ2-3,NA
TGTGCCAGCAGCCACGGCTCCGGCGGTAGCGGGGGGCAAGAGACCCAGTACTTC,CASSHGSGGSGGQETQYF,NA,TRBV4-2,TRBJ2-5,TRBD2
TGTGCCAGCAGCTCCTATACTGGACAGGCCTATGGCTACACCTTC,CASSSYTGQAYGYTF,NA,TRBV5-8,TRBJ1-2,TRBD1
TGTGCCAGCAGTACCTACCGCCAGGCTAATGAAAAACTGTTTTTT,CASSTYRQANEKLFF,few,TRBV6-5,TRBJ1-4,NA
TGTGCCAGCAGTGAAAACAGCTTTCGCTCCTACGAGCAGTACTTC,CASSENSFRSYEQYF,NA,TRBV2,TRBJ2-7,NA
TGCAGCGTCCAGGACAGCTACGAGCAGTACTTC,CSVQDSYEQYF,NA,TRBV29-1,TRBJ2-7,NA
TGCAGTGCTCCCTCGGGAAACACCATATATTTT,CSAPSGNTIYF,NA,TRBV20-1,TRBJ1-3,NA
TGTGCCAGCAGCCAGGCTGTGACAGGGACGGAAAAACTGTTTTTT,CASSQAVTGTEKLFF,NA,TRBV4-2,TRBJ1-4,TRBD1
TGTGCCAGTAACAGGGGAATAGCTAATGAAAAACTGTTTTTT,CASNRGIANEKLFF,NA,TRBV19,TRBJ1-4,TRBD1
TGTGCTAGCAGCCCCCGGATTATAAACACCGGGGAGCTGTTTTTT,CASSPRIINTGELFF,NA,TRBV7-7,TRBJ2-2,NA
TGTGCCAGCAGCTTATCAGCAGGGGTGACCTACGAGCAGTACTTC,CASSLSAGVTYEQYF,NA,TRBV7-9,TRBJ2-7,NA
TGCGCCAGCCACTCTGAAGTGAACACTGAAGCTTTCTTT,CASHSEVNTEAFF,NA,TRBV5-1,TRBJ1-1,NA
TGTGCCAGCAGCTTAGACTTGAGCACAGATACGCAGTATTTT,CASSLDLSTDTQYF,NA,TRBV7-2,TRBJ2-3,NA
TGTGCCAGCGGCGTACTTGACAGGGCAGGTCAGCCCCAGCATTTT,CASGVLDRAGQPQHF,NA,TRBV2,TRBJ1-5,TRBD1
TGTGCCAGCAGCTTACCCCCGGACAGGGGAAAATCACCCCTCCACTTT,CASSLPPDRGKSPLHF,NA,TRBV7-8,TRBJ1-6,TRBD1
TGTGCCAGCAGCCCAGTGGGGGATAGCAATCAGCCCCAGCATTTT,CASSPVGDSNQPQHF,NA,TRBV9,TRBJ1-5,NA
TGTGCCAGCAGTGACTCGACTCAAGGAGACTCTGGAAACACCATATATTTT,CASSDSTQGDSGNTIYF,NA,TRBV6-4,TRBJ1-3,NA
TGTGCCAGCAGCTTAGCCTCCAGCGGGGGGGTCTACAATGAGCAGTTCTTC,CASSLASSGGVYNEQFF,NA,TRBV13,TRBJ2-1,TRBD2